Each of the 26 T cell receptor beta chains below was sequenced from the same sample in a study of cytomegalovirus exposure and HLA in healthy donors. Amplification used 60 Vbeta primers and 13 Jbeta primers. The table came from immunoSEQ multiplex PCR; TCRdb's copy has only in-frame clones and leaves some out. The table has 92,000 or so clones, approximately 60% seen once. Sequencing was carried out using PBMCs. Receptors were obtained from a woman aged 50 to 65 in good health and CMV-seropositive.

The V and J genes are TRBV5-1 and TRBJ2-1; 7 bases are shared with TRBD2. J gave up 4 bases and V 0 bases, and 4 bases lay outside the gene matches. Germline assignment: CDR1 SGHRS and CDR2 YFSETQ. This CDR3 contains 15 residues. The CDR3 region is CASSLVAGVYNEQFF. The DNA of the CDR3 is TGCGCCAGCAGCTTGGTTGCGGGGGTGTACAATGAGCAGTTCTTC.

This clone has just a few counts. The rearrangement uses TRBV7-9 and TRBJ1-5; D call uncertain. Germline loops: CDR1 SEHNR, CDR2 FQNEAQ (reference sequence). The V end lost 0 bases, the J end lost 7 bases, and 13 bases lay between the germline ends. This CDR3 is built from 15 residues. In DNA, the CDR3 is TGTGCCAGCAGCTTAGCAGGAAGCGCTGGGCAGCCCCAGCATTTT. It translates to CASSLAGSAGQPQHF.

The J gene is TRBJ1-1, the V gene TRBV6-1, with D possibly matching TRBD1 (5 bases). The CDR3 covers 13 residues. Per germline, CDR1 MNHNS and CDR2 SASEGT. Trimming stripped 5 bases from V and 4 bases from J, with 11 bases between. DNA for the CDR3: TGTGCCAGCAGTCTCAGGGTTGGCACTGAAGCTTTCTTT. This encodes CASSLRVGTEAFF.

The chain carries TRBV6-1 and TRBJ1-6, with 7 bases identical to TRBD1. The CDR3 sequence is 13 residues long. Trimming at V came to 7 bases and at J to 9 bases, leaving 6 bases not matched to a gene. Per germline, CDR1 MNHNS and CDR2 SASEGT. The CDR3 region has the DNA TGTGCCAGCAAAGAGGGGGCGGGTTCACCCCTCCACTTT. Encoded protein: CASKEGAGSPLHF.

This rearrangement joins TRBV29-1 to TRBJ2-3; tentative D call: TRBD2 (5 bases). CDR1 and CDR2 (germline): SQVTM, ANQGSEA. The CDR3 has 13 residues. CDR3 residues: CTVRAASTDTQYF. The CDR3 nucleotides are TGCACCGTGCGGGCGGCTAGCACAGATACGCAGTATTTT.

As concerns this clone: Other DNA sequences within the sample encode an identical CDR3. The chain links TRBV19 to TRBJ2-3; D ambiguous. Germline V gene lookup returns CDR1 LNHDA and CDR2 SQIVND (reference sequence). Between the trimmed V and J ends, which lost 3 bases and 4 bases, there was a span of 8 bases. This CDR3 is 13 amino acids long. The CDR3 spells CASSIDGADTQYF. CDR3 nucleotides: TGTGCCAGTAGTATTGACGGAGCAGATACGCAGTATTTT. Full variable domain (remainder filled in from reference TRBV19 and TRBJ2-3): DGGITQSPKYLFRKEGQNVTLSCEQNLNHDAMYWYRQDPGQGLRLIYYSQIVNDFQKGDIAEGYSVSREKKESFPLTVTSAQKNPTAFYLCASSIDGADTQYFGPGTRLTVL.

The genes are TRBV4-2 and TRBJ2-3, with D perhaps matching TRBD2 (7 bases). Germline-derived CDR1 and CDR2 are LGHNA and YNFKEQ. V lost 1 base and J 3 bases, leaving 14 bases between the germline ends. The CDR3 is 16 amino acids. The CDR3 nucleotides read TGTGCCAGCAGCCAAGGCGGGGGCCCCTCTACAGATACGCAGTATTTT. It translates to CASSQGGGPSTDTQYF.

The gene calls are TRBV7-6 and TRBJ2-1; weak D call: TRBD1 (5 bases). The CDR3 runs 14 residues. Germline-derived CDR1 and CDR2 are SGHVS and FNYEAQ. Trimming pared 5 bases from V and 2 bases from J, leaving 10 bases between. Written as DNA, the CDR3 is TGTGCCAGCAGCCCTAGGGGCGCCTACAATGAGCAGTTCTTC. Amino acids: CASSPRGAYNEQFF. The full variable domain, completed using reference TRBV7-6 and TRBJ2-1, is GAGVSQSPRYKVTKRGQDVALRCDPISGHVSLYWYRQALGQGPEFLTYFNYEAQQDKSGLPNDRFSAERPEGSISTLTIQRTEQRDSAMYRCASSPRGAYNEQFFGPGTRLTVL.

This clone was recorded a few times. Here the CDR3 reads CASSQEWRGVDEQYF. In DNA, the CDR3 is TGCGCCAGCAGCCAAGAATGGAGGGGTGTGGACGAGCAGTACTTC. V is TRBV4-3 and J is TRBJ2-7; a weak D match, TRBD2 (6 bases). Trimming removed 0 bases at V and 5 bases at J, with 14 bases between. Germline V gene data show CDR1 as LGHNA and CDR2 as YSLEER. The CDR3 length is 15 residues.

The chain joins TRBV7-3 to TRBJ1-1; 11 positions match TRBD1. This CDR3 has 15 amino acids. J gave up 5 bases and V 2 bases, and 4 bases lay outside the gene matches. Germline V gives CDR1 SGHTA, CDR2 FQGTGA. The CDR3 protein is CASSLLGQGATEAFF. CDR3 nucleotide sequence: TGTGCCAGCAGCTTACTTGGACAGGGGGCGACTGAAGCTTTCTTT.

CDR3 nucleotide sequence: TGCGCCAGCAGCTTGGAGGCGACTAGCACCTACAATGAGCAGTTCTTC. Translated, it gives CASSLEATSTYNEQFF. The chain joins TRBV5-1 to TRBJ2-1; 7 nucleotides match TRBD2. The CDR3 length is 16 residues. Germline V gene data show CDR1 as SGHRS and CDR2 as YFSETQ. V trimming: 0 bases; J trimming: 2 bases; junction bases outside the gene matches: 5. The full variable domain, with the rest looked up from reference TRBV5-1 and TRBJ2-1, is KAGVTQTPRYLIKTRGQQVTLSCSPISGHRSVSWYQQTPGQGLQFLFEYFSETQRNKGNFPGRFSGRQFSNSRSEMNVSTLELGDSALYLCASSLEATSTYNEQFFGPGTRLTVL.

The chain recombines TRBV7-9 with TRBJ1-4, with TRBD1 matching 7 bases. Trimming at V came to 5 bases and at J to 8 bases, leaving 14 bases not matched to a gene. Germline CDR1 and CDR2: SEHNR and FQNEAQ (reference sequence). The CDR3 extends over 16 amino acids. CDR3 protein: CASSPGTAGVSEKLFF. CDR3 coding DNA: TGTGCCAGCAGCCCCGGGACAGCGGGGGTTTCCGAAAAACTGTTTTTT.

The CDR3 loop reads CASSSTAGDTQYF. In DNA, the CDR3 is TGTGCCAGCAGCTCAACCGCGGGAGATACGCAGTATTTT. V gene TRBV7-9 combines with J gene TRBJ2-3; weak D call: TRBD2 (5 bases). CDR1 and CDR2 from the germline V gene are SEHNR and FQNEAQ (reference sequence). The CDR3 spans 13 residues. The germline V and J ends were trimmed by 4 bases and 5 bases, with 10 bases remaining between them.

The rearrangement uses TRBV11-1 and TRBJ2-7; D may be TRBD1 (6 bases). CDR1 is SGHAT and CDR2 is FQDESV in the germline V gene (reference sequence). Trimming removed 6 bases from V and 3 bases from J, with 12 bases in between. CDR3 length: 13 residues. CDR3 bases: TGTGCCAGCAGTCAGGACAGACGCTACGAGCAGTACTTC. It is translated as CASSQDRRYEQYF.

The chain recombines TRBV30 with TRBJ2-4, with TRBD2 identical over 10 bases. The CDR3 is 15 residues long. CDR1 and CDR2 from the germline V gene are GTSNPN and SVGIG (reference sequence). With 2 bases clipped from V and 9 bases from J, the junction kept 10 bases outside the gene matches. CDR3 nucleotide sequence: TGTGCCTGGAGTTACCAAGCGGGGGGGCGGAGCATTCAGTACTTC. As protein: CAWSYQAGGRSIQYF.

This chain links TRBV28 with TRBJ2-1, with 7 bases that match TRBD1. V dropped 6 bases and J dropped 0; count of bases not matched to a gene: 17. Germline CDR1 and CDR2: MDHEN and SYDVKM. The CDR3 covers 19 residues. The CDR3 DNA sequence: TGTGCCAGCAGCTATCCAACCCTGACAGGGCATAGCTCCTACAATGAGCAGTTCTTC. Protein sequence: CASSYPTLTGHSSYNEQFF.

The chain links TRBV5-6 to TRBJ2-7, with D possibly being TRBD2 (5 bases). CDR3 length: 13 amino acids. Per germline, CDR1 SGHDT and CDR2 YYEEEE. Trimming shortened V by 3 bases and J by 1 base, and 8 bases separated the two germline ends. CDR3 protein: CASSSGISYEQYF. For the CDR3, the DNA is TGTGCCAGCAGCTCCGGGATTTCCTACGAGCAGTACTTC.

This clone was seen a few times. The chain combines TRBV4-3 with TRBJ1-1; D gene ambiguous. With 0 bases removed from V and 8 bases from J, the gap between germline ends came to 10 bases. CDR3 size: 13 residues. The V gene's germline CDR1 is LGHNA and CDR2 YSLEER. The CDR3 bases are TGCGCCAGCAGCCAAGATCTTACAGCCGAAGCTTTCTTT. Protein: CASSQDLTAEAFF.

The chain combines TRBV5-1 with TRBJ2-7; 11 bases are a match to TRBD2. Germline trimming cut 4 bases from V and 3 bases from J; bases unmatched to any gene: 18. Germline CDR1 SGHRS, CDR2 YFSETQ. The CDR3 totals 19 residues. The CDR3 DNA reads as TGCGCCAGCAGCGTGCAGGGTAGCGGGGGGGTACAACCCCTCTACGAGCAGTACTTC. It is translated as CASSVQGSGGVQPLYEQYF. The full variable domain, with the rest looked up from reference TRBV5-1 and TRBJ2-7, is KAGVTQTPRYLIKTRGQQVTLSCSPISGHRSVSWYQQTPGQGLQFLFEYFSETQRNKGNFPGRFSGRQFSNSRSEMNVSTLELGDSALYLCASSVQGSGGVQPLYEQYFGPGTRLTVT.

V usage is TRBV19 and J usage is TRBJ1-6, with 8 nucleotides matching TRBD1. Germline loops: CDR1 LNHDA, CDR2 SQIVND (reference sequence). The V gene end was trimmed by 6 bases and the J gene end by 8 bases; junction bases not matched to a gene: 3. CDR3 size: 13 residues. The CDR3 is CASSGQGYSPLHF. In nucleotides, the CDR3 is TGTGCCAGTAGCGGACAGGGCTATTCACCCCTCCACTTT.

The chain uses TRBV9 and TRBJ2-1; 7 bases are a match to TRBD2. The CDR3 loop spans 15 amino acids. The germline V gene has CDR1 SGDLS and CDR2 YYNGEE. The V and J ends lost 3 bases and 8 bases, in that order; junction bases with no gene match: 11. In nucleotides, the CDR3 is TGTGCCAGCAGCGCTAGGGAGGGGCGCATGCATGAGCAGTTCTTC. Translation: CASSAREGRMHEQFF.

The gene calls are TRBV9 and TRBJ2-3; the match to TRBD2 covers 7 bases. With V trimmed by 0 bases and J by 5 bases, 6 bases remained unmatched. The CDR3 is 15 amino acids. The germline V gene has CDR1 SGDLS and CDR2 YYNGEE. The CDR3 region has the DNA TGTGCCAGCAGCGTAGGAAGGAGGGAGGGAGATACGCAGTATTTT. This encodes CASSVGRREGDTQYF.

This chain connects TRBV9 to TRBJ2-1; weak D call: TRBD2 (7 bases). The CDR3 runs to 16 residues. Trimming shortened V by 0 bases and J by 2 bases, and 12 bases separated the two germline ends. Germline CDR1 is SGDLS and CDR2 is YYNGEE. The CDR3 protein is CASSVDRGATYNEQFF. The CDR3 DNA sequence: TGTGCCAGCAGCGTAGATCGGGGGGCAACCTACAATGAGCAGTTCTTC.

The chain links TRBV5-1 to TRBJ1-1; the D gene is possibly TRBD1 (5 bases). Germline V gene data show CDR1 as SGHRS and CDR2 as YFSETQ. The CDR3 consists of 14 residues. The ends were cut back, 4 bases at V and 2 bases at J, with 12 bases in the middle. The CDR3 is CASSPLTDNTEAFF. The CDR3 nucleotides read TGCGCCAGCAGCCCATTGACAGATAACACTGAAGCTTTCTTT.

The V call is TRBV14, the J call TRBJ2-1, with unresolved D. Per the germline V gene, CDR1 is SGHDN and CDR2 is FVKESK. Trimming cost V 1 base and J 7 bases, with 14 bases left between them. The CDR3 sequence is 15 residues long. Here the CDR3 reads CASSQAWRSLNEQFF. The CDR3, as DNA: TGTGCCAGCAGCCAAGCGTGGCGGTCTTTGAATGAGCAGTTCTTC. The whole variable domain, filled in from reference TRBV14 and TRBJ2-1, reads EAGVTQFPSHSVIEKGQTVTLRCDPISGHDNLYWYRRVMGKEIKFLLHFVKESKQDESGMPNNRFLAERTGGTYSTLKVQPAELEDSGVYFCASSQAWRSLNEQFFGPGTRLTVL.

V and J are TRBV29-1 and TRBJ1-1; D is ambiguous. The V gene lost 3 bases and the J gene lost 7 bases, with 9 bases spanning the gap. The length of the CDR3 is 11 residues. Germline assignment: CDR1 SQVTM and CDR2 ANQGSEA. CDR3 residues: CSVDIHFEAFF. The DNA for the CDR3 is TGCAGCGTTGATATCCACTTTGAAGCTTTCTTT.